The clone carrying this TCR beta chain has only one observation. The antigen is not known. Use of 60 Vbeta and 13 Jbeta primers characterized the PCR. TCRdb's table, derived via immunoSEQ multiplex PCR, lists solely in-frame clones and lacks some. The sample includes approximately 160,000 clones, roughly 87% of them seen just once. These data come from a study of cytomegalovirus exposure and HLA in healthy donors. Findings and limits, study-wide: In vitro confirmation showed three CMV-associated chains to be CMV antigen specific. The study labeled fewer than 200 TCR beta chains cytomegalovirus-associated. Later on, a genetic analysis was performed. It linked a missense variant in DCLRE1C with V- and J-gene trimming of TCR beta. Most of the TCR beta V segments (in an earlier analysis) were productive either about 90% or about 30% of the time.

The V gene's germline CDR1 is SGHDN and CDR2 FVKESK. Germline trimming cut 0 bases from V and 6 bases from J; bases unmatched to any gene: 13. The CDR3 covers 18 residues. The TCR was taken from a young man in good health and CMV-seropositive. V usage is TRBV14 and J usage is TRBJ2-2; 7 nucleotides agree with TRBD2. Material for sequencing was PBMCs. This CDR3 reads CASSQEWDYSRQPGELFF. CDR3 nucleotides: TGTGCCAGCAGCCAAGAGTGGGACTACTCACGTCAGCCCGGGGAGCTGTTTTTT.